Listed below are T cell receptor beta chains from one sample, sequenced in a study of T-cell memory formation after mild COVID-19. TCRdb independently ran MiXCR on the 5' RACE reads; one entry per CDR3 protein. The sample lists 250,000 to 300,000 distinct CDR3 sequences, approximately 8% occurring once. Sequenced: PBMCs or a T cell subset sorted from them (not recorded which). These receptors came from a man in his late teens or twenties who had mild COVID-19 (a few samples of this study predate the infection). Cell type and time point are not known. CDR3s leave out the opening cysteine and the closing phenylalanine or tryptophan. Fields, in order: V gene, J gene, CDR3 protein.

V gene: TRBV4-1; J gene: TRBJ2-3; CDR3 protein: ASSQAVAASTDTQY
V gene: TRBV7-8; J gene: TRBJ2-3; CDR3 protein: ASSPAGAASTDTQY
V gene: TRBV12-3/TRBV12-4; J gene: TRBJ1-1; CDR3 protein: ASSFTRGATEAF
V gene: TRBV19; J gene: TRBJ1-2; CDR3 protein: ASSMGRGNIKDYGYT
V gene: TRBV3-1; J gene: TRBJ1-6; CDR3 protein: ASSQLGTGGNSPLH
V gene: TRBV6-5; J gene: TRBJ2-2; CDR3 protein: ASSYVGLAAVRELF
V gene: TRBV5-1; J gene: TRBJ1-4; CDR3 protein: ASSLEGQLEKLF
V gene: TRBV19; J gene: TRBJ2-1; CDR3 protein: ASSDSGGVYNEQF
V gene: TRBV7-2; J gene: TRBJ2-3; CDR3 protein: ASSWSGGAVGTQY
V gene: TRBV20-1; J gene: TRBJ2-5; CDR3 protein: SARDYSWTGGETQY
V gene: TRBV24-1; J gene: TRBJ1-5; CDR3 protein: ATSDNGADQPQH
V gene: TRBV5-1; J gene: TRBJ2-1; CDR3 protein: ASSRTGTSPSYNEQF
V gene: TRBV27; J gene: TRBJ2-3; CDR3 protein: ASSPRGSGFGTQY
V gene: TRBV12-3/TRBV12-4; J gene: TRBJ1-2; CDR3 protein: ASSLMSGNYGYT
V gene: TRBV7-2; J gene: TRBJ1-4; CDR3 protein: ASSQDRVGEKLF
V gene: TRBV7-2; J gene: TRBJ2-5; CDR3 protein: ASSLTLGGAETQY
V gene: TRBV5-1; J gene: TRBJ1-1; CDR3 protein: ASSFAGQGTEAF
V gene: TRBV7-2; J gene: TRBJ2-7; CDR3 protein: ASSLSGGSGGD
V gene: TRBV9; J gene: TRBJ1-2; CDR3 protein: ASSVSGGGGYT
V gene: TRBV28; J gene: TRBJ1-5; CDR3 protein: ASSLSGLYQPQH
V gene: TRBV7-2; J gene: TRBJ1-5; CDR3 protein: ASSLGSGMNQPQH
V gene: TRBV3-1; J gene: TRBJ2-2; CDR3 protein: ASSAGTDNTGELF
V gene: TRBV5-1; J gene: TRBJ2-5; CDR3 protein: ASNQGTVLIETQY
V gene: TRBV7-2; J gene: TRBJ2-1; CDR3 protein: ASQLWNNEQF
V gene: TRBV3-1; J gene: TRBJ1-6; CDR3 protein: ASSQAVGVDSPLH
V gene: TRBV7-9; J gene: TRBJ1-1; CDR3 protein: ASSKGGGGGAGFAEAF
V gene: TRBV27; J gene: TRBJ2-1; CDR3 protein: ATRAGGNEQF
V gene: TRBV15; J gene: TRBJ2-7; CDR3 protein: ATSRGLTGSHYEQY
V gene: TRBV7-9; J gene: TRBJ2-5; CDR3 protein: ASSAPPAAPF
V gene: TRBV19; J gene: TRBJ2-6; CDR3 protein: ASQDGAAGANVLT
V gene: TRBV6-1; J gene: TRBJ2-1; CDR3 protein: ASRGRGGYNEQF
V gene: TRBV5-1; J gene: TRBJ1-1; CDR3 protein: ASSSPGQGDTEAF
V gene: TRBV4-1; J gene: TRBJ2-1; CDR3 protein: ASSQDPPGSGAGDEQF
V gene: TRBV12-3/TRBV12-4; J gene: TRBJ2-2; CDR3 protein: ASSRRLQGSTGELF
V gene: TRBV15; J gene: TRBJ2-3; CDR3 protein: ATREGGDTQY
V gene: TRBV29-1; J gene: TRBJ2-1; CDR3 protein: SVESFSGTVSYNEQF
V gene: TRBV4-3; J gene: TRBJ2-1; CDR3 protein: ASSQDWVTYNEQF
V gene: TRBV7-2; J gene: TRBJ2-6; CDR3 protein: ASSADRAGANVLT
V gene: TRBV20-1; J gene: TRBJ1-3; CDR3 protein: SARQGSSGNTIY
V gene: TRBV6-5; J gene: TRBJ2-3; CDR3 protein: ASSSGLRDTQY
V gene: TRBV7-2; J gene: TRBJ2-1; CDR3 protein: ASSLSQPSGEGYNEQF
V gene: TRBV27; J gene: TRBJ2-3; CDR3 protein: ASSLRIQRGSTDTQY
V gene: TRBV24-1; J gene: TRBJ2-3; CDR3 protein: ATSTAGLRDTQY
V gene: TRBV28; J gene: TRBJ1-6; CDR3 protein: ASSFRTPLH
V gene: TRBV3-1; J gene: TRBJ1-6; CDR3 protein: ASSQVGRDSPLH
V gene: TRBV14; J gene: TRBJ1-1; CDR3 protein: ASSPRDREAF
V gene: TRBV12-3/TRBV12-4; J gene: TRBJ2-2; CDR3 protein: ASSSRLNTGELF
V gene: TRBV5-6; J gene: TRBJ2-7; CDR3 protein: ASSFQGTYEQY
V gene: TRBV20-1; J gene: TRBJ1-2; CDR3 protein: SASLPGQGGLGYT
V gene: TRBV5-1; J gene: TRBJ2-7; CDR3 protein: ASSLAGGLSGQY
V gene: TRBV29-1; J gene: TRBJ2-5; CDR3 protein: SVGRGVETQY